This TCR beta chain was sequenced for a study of prognosis after radiotherapy for stage I lung cancer. The V and J ends lost 1 base and 5 bases, in that order; junction bases with no gene match: 16. Per the germline V gene, CDR1 is LGHDT and CDR2 is YNNKEL (reference sequence). The CDR3 has 18 residues. Multiplex PCR, run in two rounds, amplified TCR beta CDR3 from genomic DNA. The first PCR round targeted every TRBV and TRBJ gene with specific primers. Each CDR3 protein is one row after TCRdb ran MiXCR on the multiplex PCR reads. Here the sample spans about 30,000 distinct CDR3 sequences, about a third being singletons. The table lists this clonotype with many counts.

The rearrangement links TRBV3-1 to TRBJ1-2; 7 bases line up with TRBD1. The sequence was collected from a donor aged 50 or older with non-small cell lung cancer. Specimen: PBMCs, collected before or after stereotactic body radiation therapy (not recorded which). The CDR3 DNA sequence: TGTGCCAGCAGCCAAGGAACCGGACAGCAGGGGGAGAGGTATGGCTACACCTTC. This encodes CASSQGTGQQGERYGYTF.